The clone carrying this TCR beta chain has just a few counts. Its matching antigen is unknown. A second 7 to 11 cycle PCR used barcoded and J-beta primers. TCRdb reprocessed the 5' RACE reads with MiXCR, giving one entry per CDR3 protein. There are 980,000 or so distinct CDR3 sequences in the sample; roughly 48% occur only once, and around 15% lies in the top ten. The data were obtained in a study of blood T cells in healthy people across ages. The study, taken as a whole, reports: Long-lived and aged donors differed, with more naive CD4+ cells and higher diversity in the long-lived. Naive T cell percentage strongly correlated with TCR beta diversity.

Trimming cost V 7 bases and J 0 bases, with 10 bases left between them. This CDR3 is 13 amino acids long. Germline-derived CDR1 and CDR2 are SQVTM and ANQGSEA. The chain joins TRBV29-1 to TRBJ2-1; D not certain. This clonotype originated in a man aged 30 to 45 in good health. The sample taken for sequencing was blood. CDR3 sequence: CSGATSSYNEQFF. CDR3 nucleotides: TGCAGCGGGGCGACTTCCTCCTACAATGAGCAGTTCTTC.